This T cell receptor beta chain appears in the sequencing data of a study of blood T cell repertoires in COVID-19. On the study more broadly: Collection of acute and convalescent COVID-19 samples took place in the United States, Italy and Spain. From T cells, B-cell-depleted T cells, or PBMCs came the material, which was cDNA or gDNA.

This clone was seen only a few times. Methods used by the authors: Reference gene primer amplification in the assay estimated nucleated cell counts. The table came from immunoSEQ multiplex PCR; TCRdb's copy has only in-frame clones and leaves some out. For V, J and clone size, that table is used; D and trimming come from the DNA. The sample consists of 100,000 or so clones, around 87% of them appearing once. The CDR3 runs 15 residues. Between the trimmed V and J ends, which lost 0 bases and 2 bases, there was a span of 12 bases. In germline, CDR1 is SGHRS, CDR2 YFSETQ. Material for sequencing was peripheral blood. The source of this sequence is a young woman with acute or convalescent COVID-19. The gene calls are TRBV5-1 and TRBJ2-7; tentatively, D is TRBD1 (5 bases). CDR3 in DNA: TGCGCCAGCAGCTTGGAACAGGTTGGGACCTACGAGCAGTACTTC. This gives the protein CASSLEQVGTYEQYF.